This T cell receptor (beta chain) was sequenced in a study of identifying expanded T cells in peripheral blood (dated by TCRdb to about 2019). Context from the whole study: Four technical replicates, made by sequencing separate aliquots from the same pool of genomic DNA, were compared pairwise. Study-level results and caveats: The binomial model flagged approximately 1.2 differentially abundant clones between technical replicates, compared with roughly 17 over approximately 2 weeks and about 20 over approximately four weeks. It was expected by the authors that biological variance in healthy repertoires might increase further over much longer intervals, such as months to years. Variance in clone template counts between roughly 2-week samples significantly increased with total template count across all healthy donors. Across all healthy-donor time intervals, the beta-binomial model significantly lowered both the number of clones called differentially abundant and the false-positive rate.

Comments on this clone: Its cognate antigen has yet to be identified. It has no much larger one-base neighbor in the sample; base qualities were not kept.

The cysteine opens and the phenylalanine closes a CDR3 of 12 amino acids. Just CDR3 DNA is preserved here, 36 bases in frame from base 1. The germline V gene sets CDR1 to SGHRS and CDR2 to YFSETQ. V is shortened by 0 bases, J by 11 bases, and the region joining them spans 8 bases. The immunoSEQ Assay, which uses bias-controlled multiplex PCR amplification of genomic DNA, was used to profile TCRbeta CDR3 regions. The study's processing was this. The absolute abundance of each unique TCRbeta CDR3 region was quantified after sequences were collapsed and filtered. Differential abundance was tested with a binomial (Fisher-equivalent) model and with a beta-binomial model adding time-dependent variance fitted from healthy donors. Any clone with fewer than 5 combined templates was excluded, and a clone was called differentially abundant if its Benjamini-Hochberg FDR was below 0.01. In the beta-binomial model, variance was expressed as a function of the total template count across the two samples, in the form v = (b*log(k)+a)^2. The table was pulled from immuneACCESS by TCRdb, which kept in-frame rearrangements only. Such tables lose some clones; where checked, under half of the loss comes from unresolved V genes, and the rest has no known cause. Clone size and the V and J calls come from that table; the DNA yielded D and trimming. The sample includes some 120,000 clones, with 84% observed a single time. The top ten clonotypes cover around 3.3% of the sample.

During the collection period, no infections or other immune events were recorded for the healthy donors. Healthy-donor blood repertoires served as a training cohort to calibrate time-dependent variance in a beta-binomial model of T-cell clone differential abundance. The training cohort was composed of approximately 10 healthy donors, 3 female and 7 male. The donors were between roughly 25 and 64 years old, with an average age of about 40 years. Obtained from a commercial supplier, whole blood was collected from each healthy donor at three time points set around 2 weeks apart. For immunosequencing, genomic DNA was extracted from whole blood that had not been sorted.

The chain was built from TRBV5-1 and TRBJ2-2; 6 matching bases give a weak D call of TRBD1. The sample consisted of blood. The receptor's source is a person aged 18 to 70 in good health. CDR3 loop: CASSLDRVELFF. The nucleotide sequence is given as TGCGCCAGCAGCTTGGACAGGGTTGAGCTGTTTTTT.